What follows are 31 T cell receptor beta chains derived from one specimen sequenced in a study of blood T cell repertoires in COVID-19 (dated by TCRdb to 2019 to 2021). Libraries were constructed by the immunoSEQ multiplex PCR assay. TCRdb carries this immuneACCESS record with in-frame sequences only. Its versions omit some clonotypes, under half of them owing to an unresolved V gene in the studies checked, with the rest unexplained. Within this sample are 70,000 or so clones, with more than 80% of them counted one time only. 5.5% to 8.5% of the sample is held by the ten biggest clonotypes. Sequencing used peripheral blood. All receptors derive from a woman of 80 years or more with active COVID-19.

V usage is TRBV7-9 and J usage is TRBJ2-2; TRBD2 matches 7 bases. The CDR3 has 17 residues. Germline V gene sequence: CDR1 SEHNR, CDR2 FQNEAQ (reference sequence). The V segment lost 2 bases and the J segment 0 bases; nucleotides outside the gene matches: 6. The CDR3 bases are TGTGCCAGCAGCTTACAAGTTAGCGGGTCGAACACCGGGGAGCTGTTTTTT. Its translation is CASSLQVSGSNTGELFF.

CDR3 region: CASSLRGKNEQFF. For the CDR3, the DNA is TGTGCCAGCAGCTTGCGGGGGAAAAATGAGCAGTTCTTC. The gene calls are TRBV5-4 and TRBJ2-1; D may be TRBD2 (6 bases). Germline V gene lookup returns CDR1 SGHNT and CDR2 YYREEE (reference sequence). The CDR3 runs 13 residues. Trimming shortened V by 1 base and J by 7 bases, and 9 bases separated the two germline ends.

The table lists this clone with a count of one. The CDR3 is CATSRDLGGPHYGYTF. CDR3 nucleotide sequence: TGTGCCACCAGCAGAGATTTGGGGGGACCTCACTATGGCTACACCTTC. This rearrangement joins TRBV15 to TRBJ1-2; D is perhaps TRBD1 (5 bases). The CDR3 covers 16 residues. Trimming left V 0 bases short and J 3 bases short, with 14 bases between. Germline CDR1 reads LNHNV; CDR2 reads YYDKDF (reference sequence).

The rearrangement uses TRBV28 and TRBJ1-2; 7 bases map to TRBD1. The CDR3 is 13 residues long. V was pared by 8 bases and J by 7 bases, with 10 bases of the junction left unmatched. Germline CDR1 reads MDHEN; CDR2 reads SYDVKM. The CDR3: CASAQGQGVGYTF. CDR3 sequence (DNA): TGTGCCAGCGCTCAAGGGCAGGGGGTTGGCTACACCTTC.

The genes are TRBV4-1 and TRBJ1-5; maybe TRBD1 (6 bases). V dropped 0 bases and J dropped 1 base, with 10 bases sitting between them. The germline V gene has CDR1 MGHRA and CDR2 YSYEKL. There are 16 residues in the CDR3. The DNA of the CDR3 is TGCGCCAGCAGCCAAGATACAGGGACCAGCAATCAGCCCCAGCATTTT. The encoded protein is CASSQDTGTSNQPQHF.

The CDR3 loop is CASSARQSLSSGANVLTF. CDR3 bases: TGTGCCAGCAGCGCCAGACAGAGTCTAAGCTCTGGGGCCAACGTCCTGACTTTC. This rearrangement joins TRBV7-8 to TRBJ2-6; D might be TRBD1 (5 bases). Germline V lookup: CDR1 SGHVS, CDR2 FQNEAQ. V lost 5 bases to trimming and J lost 0 bases, with 17 bases between them. The CDR3 runs 18 residues.

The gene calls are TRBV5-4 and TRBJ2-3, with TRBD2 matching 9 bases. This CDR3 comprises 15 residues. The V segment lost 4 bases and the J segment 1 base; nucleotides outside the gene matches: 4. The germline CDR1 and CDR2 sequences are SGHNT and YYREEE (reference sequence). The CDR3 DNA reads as TGTGCCAGCAGCCTTAGACTAGCGGGCACAGATACGCAGTATTTT. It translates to CASSLRLAGTDTQYF.

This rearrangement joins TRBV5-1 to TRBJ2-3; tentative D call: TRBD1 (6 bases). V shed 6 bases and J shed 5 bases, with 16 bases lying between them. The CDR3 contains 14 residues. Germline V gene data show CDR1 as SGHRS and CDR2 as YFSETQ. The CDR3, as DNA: TGCGCCAGCACCCTTTACAGGGCTTTAGATACGCAGTATTTT. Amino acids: CASTLYRALDTQYF.

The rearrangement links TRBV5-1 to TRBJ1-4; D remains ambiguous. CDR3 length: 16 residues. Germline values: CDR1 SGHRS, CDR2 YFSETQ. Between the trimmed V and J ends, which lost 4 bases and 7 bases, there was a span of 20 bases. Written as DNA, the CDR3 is TGCGCCAGCAGCCCCAGTGGGAGGGAGCGGAGTGAAAAACTGTTTTTT. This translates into CASSPSGRERSEKLFF.

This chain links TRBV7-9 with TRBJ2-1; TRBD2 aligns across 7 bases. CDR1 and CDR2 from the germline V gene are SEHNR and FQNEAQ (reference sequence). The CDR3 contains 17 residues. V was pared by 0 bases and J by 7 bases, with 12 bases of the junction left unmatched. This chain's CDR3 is CASSLASLAGHVNEQFF. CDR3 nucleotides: TGTGCCAGCAGCTTAGCGAGTTTAGCGGGCCACGTGAATGAGCAGTTCTTC.

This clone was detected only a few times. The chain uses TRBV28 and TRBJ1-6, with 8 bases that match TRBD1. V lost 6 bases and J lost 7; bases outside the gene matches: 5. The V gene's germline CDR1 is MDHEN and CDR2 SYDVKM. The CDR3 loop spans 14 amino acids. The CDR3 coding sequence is TGTGCCAGCAGACCCCCAGGGGGCAATTCACCCCTCCACTTT. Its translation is CASRPPGGNSPLHF.

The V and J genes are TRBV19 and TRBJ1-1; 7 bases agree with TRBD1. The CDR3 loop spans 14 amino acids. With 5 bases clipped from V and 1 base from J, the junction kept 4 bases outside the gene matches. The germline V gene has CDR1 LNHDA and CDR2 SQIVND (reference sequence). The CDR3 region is CASSPDRANTEAFF. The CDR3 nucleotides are TGTGCCAGTAGTCCCGACAGGGCGAACACTGAAGCTTTCTTT.

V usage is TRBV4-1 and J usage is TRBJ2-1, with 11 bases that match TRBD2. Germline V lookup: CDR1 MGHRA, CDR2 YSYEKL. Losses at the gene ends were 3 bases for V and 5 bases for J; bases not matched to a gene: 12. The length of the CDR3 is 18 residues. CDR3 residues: CASSQEFETSGVNNEQFF. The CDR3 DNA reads TGCGCCAGCAGCCAGGAATTTGAGACTAGCGGGGTGAACAATGAGCAGTTCTTC.

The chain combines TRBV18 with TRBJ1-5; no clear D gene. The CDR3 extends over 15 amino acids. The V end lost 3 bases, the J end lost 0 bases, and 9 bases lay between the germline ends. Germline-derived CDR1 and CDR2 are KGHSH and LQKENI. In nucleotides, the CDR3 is TGTGCCAGCTCACCTTCGGTTAATAGCAATCAGCCCCAGCATTTT. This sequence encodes CASSPSVNSNQPQHF.

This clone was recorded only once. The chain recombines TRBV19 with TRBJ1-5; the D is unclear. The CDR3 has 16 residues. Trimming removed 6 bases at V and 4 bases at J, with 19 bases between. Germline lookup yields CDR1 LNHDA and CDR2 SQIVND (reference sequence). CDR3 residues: CASSYQARGKNQPQHF. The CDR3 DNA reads TGTGCCAGTAGCTATCAAGCTCGAGGGAAGAATCAGCCCCAGCATTTT.

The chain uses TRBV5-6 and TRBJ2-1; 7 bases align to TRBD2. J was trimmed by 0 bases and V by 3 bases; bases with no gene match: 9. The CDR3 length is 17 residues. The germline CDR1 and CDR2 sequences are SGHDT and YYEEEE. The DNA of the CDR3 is TGTGCCAGCAGCTCCTTACTAGCGCAGAGCTCCTACAATGAGCAGTTCTTC. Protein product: CASSSLLAQSSYNEQFF.

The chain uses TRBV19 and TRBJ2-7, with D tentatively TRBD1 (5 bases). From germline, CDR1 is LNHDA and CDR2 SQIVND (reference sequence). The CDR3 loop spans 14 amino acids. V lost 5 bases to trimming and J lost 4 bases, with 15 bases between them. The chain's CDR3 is CASSLAGYPYEQYF. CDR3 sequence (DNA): TGTGCCAGTAGTCTGGCAGGGTATCCGTACGAGCAGTACTTC.

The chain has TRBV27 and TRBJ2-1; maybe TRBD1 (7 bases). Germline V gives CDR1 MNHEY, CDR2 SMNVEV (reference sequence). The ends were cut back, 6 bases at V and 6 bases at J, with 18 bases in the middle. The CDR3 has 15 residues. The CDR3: CASSLRGVGGNEQFF. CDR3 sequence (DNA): TGTGCCAGCAGCCTCAGGGGGGTTGGGGGCAATGAGCAGTTCTTC.

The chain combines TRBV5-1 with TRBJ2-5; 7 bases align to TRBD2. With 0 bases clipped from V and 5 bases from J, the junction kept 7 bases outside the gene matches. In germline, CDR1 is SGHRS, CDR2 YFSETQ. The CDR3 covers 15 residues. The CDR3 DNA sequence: TGCGCCAGCAGCTTGGGGGCCGGGACTACGGAGACCCAGTACTTC. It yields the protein CASSLGAGTTETQYF.

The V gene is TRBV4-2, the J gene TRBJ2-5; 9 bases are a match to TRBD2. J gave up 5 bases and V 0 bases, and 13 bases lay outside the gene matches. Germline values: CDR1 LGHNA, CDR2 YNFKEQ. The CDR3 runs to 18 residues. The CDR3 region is CASSQDGRVAGVAETQYF. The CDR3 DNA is TGTGCCAGCAGCCAAGACGGAAGGGTAGCGGGAGTAGCGGAGACCCAGTACTTC.

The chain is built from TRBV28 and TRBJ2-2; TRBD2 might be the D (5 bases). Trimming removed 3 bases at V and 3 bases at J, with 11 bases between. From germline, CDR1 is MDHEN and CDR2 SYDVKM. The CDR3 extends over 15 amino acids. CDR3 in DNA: TGTGCCAGCAGTTTGTATACCGGGGACACCGGGGAGCTGTTTTTT. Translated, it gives CASSLYTGDTGELFF.

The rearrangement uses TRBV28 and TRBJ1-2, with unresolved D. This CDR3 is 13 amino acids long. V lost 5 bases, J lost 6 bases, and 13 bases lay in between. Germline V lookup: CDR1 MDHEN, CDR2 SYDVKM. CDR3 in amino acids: CASSPRLINGYTF. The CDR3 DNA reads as TGTGCCAGCAGTCCGAGGTTGATAAATGGCTACACCTTC.

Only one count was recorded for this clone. The CDR3 DNA is TGCGCCAGCAGCGCCGGACAGGGGGGCGAGCAGTACTTC. Protein sequence: CASSAGQGGEQYF. The chain combines TRBV5-1 with TRBJ2-7; TRBD1 aligns across 10 bases. V lost 4 bases to trimming and J lost 6 bases; unmatched junction nucleotides: 4. The germline V gene encodes CDR1 SGHRS and CDR2 YFSETQ. The CDR3 runs to 13 residues.

The CDR3 nucleotides read TGCGCCAGCAGCACCGAAGCGGGAGGGCCCAGCGATGAGCAGTTCTTC. It encodes CASSTEAGGPSDEQFF. The chain uses TRBV5-1 and TRBJ2-1; 10 nucleotides line up with TRBD2. The V segment lost 4 bases and the J segment 8 bases; nucleotides outside the gene matches: 12. Germline V gene data show CDR1 as SGHRS and CDR2 as YFSETQ. The CDR3 is 16 amino acids.

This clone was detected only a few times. The CDR3 nucleotides are TGCAGTGCTGGTGGACTAGCTGCAGATACGCAGTATTTT. It encodes CSAGGLAADTQYF. The chain has TRBV20-1 and TRBJ2-3; TRBD2 agrees at 8 bases. Germline CDR1 reads DFQATT; CDR2 reads SNEGSKA (reference sequence). There are 13 residues in the CDR3. The ends lost 5 bases at V and 4 bases at J; junction bases unmatched: 5.

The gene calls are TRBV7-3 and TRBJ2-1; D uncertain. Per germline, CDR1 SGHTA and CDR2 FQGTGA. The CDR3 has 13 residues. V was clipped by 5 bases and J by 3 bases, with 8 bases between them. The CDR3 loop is CASSTAVYNEQFF. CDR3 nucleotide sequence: TGTGCCAGCAGCACTGCGGTCTACAATGAGCAGTTCTTC.

DNA of the CDR3: TGTGCCAGCAGCCTACAGGTGGCCGAAGCTTTCTTT. This translates into CASSLQVAEAFF. V is TRBV7-8 and J is TRBJ1-1, with D possibly TRBD1 on 5 matching bases. Trimming stripped 5 bases from V and 8 bases from J, with 12 bases between. Germline V gene sequence: CDR1 SGHVS, CDR2 FQNEAQ. The CDR3 is made up of 12 amino acids.

The DNA of the CDR3 is TGTGCCAGCAGCTTTGACTACTCAGATACGCAGTATTTT. This encodes CASSFDYSDTQYF. This chain links TRBV7-2 with TRBJ2-3; possible D gene TRBD2, 5 bases. CDR1 and CDR2 (germline): SGHTA, FQGNSA. The CDR3 consists of 13 residues. Trimming removed 3 bases from V and 4 bases from J, with 8 bases in between.

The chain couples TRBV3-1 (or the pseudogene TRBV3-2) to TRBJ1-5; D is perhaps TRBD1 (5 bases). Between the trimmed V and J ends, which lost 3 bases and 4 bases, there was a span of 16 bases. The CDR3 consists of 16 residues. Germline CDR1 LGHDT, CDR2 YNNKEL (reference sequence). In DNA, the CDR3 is TGTGCCAGCAGCCATACTACTGGCAGGGTGAATCAGCCCCAGCATTTT. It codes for CASSHTTGRVNQPQHF.

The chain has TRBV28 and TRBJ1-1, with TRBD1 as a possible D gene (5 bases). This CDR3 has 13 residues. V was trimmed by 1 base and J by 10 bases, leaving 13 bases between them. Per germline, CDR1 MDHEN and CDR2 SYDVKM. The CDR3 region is CASSLLPGGVAFF. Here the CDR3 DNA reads TGTGCCAGCAGTTTATTGCCCGGGGGGGTAGCTTTCTTT.

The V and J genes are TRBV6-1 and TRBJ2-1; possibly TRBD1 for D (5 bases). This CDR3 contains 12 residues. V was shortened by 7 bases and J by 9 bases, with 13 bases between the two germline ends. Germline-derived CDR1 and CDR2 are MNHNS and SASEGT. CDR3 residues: CASTAADSEQFF. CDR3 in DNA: TGTGCCAGCACCGCGGCAGACAGTGAGCAGTTCTTC.